This T cell receptor beta chain derives from a study of beta chain features in type 1 diabetes. What was sequenced were expressed TCRB transcripts, since all of the isolated RNA had been reverse transcribed. The method was immunoSEQ multiplex PCR; TCRdb's version includes in-frame clones alone and lacks a portion of them. The repertoire holds about 290,000 clones, approximately 8.1% seen once, with roughly 1% in the top ten. This CDR3 comprises 13 residues. CDR1 and CDR2 from the germline V gene are LNHDA and SQIVND (reference sequence). V lost 7 bases, J lost 0 bases, and 9 bases lay in between. Concerning this clone itself: The sample has other DNA sequences that encode this CDR3 too.

The sequenced sample was central memory CD4+ T cells from blood. The chain links TRBV19 to TRBJ1-1; D is possibly TRBD1 (5 bases). The clonotype comes from a woman aged 18 to 35 in good health. For the CDR3, the DNA is TGTGCCAGTACCGACAGATTGAACACTGAAGCTTTCTTT. Protein: CASTDRLNTEAFF.